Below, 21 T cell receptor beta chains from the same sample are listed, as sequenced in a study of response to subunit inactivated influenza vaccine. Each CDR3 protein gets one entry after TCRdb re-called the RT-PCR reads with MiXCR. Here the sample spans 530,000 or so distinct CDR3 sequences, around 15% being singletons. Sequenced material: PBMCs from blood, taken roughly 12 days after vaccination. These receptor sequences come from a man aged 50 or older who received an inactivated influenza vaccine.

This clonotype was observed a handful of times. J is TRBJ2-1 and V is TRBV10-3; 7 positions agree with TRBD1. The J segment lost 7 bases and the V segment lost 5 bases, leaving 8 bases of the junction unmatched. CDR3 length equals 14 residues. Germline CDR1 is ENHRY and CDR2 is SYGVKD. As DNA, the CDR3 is TGTGCCATCAGTTCTCAGACAGGGAGTAATGAGCAGTTCTTC. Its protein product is CAISSQTGSNEQFF.

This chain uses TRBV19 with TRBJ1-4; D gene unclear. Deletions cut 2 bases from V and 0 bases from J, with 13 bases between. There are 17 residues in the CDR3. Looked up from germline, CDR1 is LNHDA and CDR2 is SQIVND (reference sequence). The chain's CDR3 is CASSIPLRVATNEKLFF. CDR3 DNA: TGTGCCAGTAGTATACCCCTCCGAGTTGCAACTAATGAAAAACTGTTTTTT.

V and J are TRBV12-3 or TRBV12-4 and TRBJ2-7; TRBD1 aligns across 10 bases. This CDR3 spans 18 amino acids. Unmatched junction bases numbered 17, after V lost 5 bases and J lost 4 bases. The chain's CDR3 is CASSGGWTGGNLIYEQYF. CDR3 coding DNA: TGTGCCAGCAGTGGGGGCTGGACAGGGGGTAATCTCATTTACGAGCAGTACTTC.

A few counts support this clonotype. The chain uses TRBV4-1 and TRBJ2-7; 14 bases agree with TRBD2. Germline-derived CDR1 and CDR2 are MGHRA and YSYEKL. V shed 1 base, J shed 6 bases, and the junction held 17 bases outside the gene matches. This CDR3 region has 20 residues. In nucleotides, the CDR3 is TGCGCCAGCAGCCAAGCTGCCCTGGGACTAGCGGGAGTTTCGCTGAGCGAGCAGTACTTC. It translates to CASSQAALGLAGVSLSEQYF.

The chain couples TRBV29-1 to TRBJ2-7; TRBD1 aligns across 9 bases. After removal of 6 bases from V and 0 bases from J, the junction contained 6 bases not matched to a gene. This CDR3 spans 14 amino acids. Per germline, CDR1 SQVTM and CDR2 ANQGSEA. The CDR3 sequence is CSVPGQGNSYEQYF. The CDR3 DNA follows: TGCAGCGTCCCGGGACAGGGAAACTCCTACGAGCAGTACTTC.

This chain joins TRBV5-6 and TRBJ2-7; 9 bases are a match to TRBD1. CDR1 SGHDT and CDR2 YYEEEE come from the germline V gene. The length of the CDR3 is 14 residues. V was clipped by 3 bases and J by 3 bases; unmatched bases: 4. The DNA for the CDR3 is TGTGCCAGCAGCTACGGACAGGGGAACTACGAGCAGTACTTC. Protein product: CASSYGQGNYEQYF.

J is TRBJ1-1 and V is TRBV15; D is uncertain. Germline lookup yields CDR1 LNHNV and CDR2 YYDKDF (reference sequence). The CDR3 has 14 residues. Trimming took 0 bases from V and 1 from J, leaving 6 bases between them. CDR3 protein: CATSRELENTEAFF. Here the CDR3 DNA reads TGTGCCACCAGCAGAGAACTTGAGAACACTGAAGCTTTCTTT.

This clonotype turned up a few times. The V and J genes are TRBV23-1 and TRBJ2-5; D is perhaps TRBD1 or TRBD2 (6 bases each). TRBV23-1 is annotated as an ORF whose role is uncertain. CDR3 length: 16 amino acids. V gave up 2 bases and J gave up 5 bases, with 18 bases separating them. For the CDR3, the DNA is TGCGCCAGCAGTCAAGCTAGGGGGGTGCTGAAGGAGACCCAGTACTTC. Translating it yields CASSQARGVLKETQYF.

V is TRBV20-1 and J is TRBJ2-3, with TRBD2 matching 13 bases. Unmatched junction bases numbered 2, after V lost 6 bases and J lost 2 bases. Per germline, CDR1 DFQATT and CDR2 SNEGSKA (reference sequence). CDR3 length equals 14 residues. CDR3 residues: CSALAGGNTDTQYF. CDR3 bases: TGCAGTGCACTAGCGGGGGGGAACACAGATACGCAGTATTTT.

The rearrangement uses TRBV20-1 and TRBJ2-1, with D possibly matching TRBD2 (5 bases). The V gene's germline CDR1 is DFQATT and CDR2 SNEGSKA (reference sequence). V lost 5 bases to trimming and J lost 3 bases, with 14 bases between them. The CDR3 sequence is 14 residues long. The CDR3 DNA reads TGCAGTGCTCCCGAAGGAGGATTCTACAATGAGCAGTTCTTC. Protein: CSAPEGGFYNEQFF.

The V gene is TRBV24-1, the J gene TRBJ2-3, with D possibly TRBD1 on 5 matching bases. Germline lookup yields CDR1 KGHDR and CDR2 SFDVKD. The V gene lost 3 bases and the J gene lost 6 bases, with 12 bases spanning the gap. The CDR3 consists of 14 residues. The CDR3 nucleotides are TGTGCCACCAGTGATCCTTCCTCAGGGGATACGCAGTATTTT. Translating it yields CATSDPSSGDTQYF.

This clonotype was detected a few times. The CDR3 nucleotides are TGCGCCAGCAGCTTGGCCCCCTCGACAGGGTCTTACGAGCAGTACTTC. The encoded protein is CASSLAPSTGSYEQYF. The chain couples TRBV5-1 to TRBJ2-7; 7 bases fit TRBD1. From germline, CDR1 is SGHRS and CDR2 YFSETQ. With 0 bases clipped from V and 4 bases from J, the junction kept 10 bases outside the gene matches. The CDR3 loop spans 16 amino acids.

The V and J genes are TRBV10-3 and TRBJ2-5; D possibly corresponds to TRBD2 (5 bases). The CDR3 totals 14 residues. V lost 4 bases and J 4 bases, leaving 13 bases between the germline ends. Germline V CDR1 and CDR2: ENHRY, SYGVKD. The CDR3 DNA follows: TGTGCCATCAGTGTTTCGCCCGGGGTAGAGACCCAGTACTTC. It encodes CAISVSPGVETQYF.

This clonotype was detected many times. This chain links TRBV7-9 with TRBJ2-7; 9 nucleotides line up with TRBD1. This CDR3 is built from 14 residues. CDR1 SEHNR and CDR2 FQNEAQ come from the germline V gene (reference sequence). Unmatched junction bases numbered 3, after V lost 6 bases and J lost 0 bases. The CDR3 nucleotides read TGTGCCAGCAGAGGGACAGGGTTCTCCTACGAGCAGTACTTC. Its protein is CASRGTGFSYEQYF.

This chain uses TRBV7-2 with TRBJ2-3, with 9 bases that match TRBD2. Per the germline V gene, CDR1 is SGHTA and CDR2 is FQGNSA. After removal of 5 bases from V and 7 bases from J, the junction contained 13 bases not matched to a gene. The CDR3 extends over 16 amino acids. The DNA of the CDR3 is TGTGCCAGCAGCCCCAGTGCAGGTAGCGGGAGATATACGCAGTATTTT. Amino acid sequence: CASSPSAGSGRYTQYF.

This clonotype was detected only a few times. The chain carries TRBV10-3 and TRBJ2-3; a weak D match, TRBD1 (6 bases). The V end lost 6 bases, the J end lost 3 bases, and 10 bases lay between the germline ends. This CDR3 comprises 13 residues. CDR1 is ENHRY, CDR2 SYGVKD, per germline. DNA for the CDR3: TGTGCCATCAGCTATACAGGGACAGATACGCAGTATTTT. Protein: CAISYTGTDTQYF.

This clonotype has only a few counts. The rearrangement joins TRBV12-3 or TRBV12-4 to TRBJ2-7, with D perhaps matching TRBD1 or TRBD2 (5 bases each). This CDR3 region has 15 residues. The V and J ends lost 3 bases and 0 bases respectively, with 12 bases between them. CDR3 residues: CASSFRDVSSYEQYF. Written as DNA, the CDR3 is TGTGCCAGCAGTTTCCGGGACGTAAGCTCCTACGAGCAGTACTTC.

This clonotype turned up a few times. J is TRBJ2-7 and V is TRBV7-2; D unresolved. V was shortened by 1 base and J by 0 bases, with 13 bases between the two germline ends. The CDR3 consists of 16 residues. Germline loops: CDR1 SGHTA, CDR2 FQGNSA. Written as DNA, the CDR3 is TGTGCCAGCAGCTTAGTTGCCGGGCCAAGCTCCTACGAGCAGTACTTC. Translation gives CASSLVAGPSSYEQYF. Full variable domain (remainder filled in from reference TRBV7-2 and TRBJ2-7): GAGVSQSPSNKVTEKGKDVELRCDPISGHTALYWYRQSLGQGLEFLIYFQGNSAPDKSGLPSDRFSAERTGGSVSTLTIQRTQQEDSAVYLCASSLVAGPSSYEQYFGPGTRLTVT.

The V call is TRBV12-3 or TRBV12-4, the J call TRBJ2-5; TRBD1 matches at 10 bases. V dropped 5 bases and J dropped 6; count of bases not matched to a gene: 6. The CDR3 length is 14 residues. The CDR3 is CASSPGQGTKTQYF. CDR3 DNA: TGTGCCAGCAGTCCGGGACAGGGGACAAAGACCCAGTACTTC.

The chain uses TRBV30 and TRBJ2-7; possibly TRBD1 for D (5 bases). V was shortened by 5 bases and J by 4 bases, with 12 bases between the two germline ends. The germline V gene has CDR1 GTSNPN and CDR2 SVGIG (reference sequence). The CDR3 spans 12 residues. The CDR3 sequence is CAWGPGRYEQYF. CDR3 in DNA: TGTGCCTGGGGCCCAGGGCGATACGAGCAGTACTTC. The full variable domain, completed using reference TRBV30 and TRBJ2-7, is SQTIHQWPATLVQPVGSPLSLECTVEGTSNPNLYWYRQAAGRGLQLLFYSVGIGQISSEVPQNLSASRPQDRQFILSSKKLLLSDSGFYLCAWGPGRYEQYFGPGTRLTVT.

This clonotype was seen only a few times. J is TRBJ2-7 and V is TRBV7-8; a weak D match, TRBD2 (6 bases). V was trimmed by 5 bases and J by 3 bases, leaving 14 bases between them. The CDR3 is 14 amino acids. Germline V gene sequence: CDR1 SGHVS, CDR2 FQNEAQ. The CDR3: CASSKGTSDYEQYF. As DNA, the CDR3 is TGTGCCAGCAGCAAAGGGACTTCCGACTACGAGCAGTACTTC.